These 6 T cell receptor beta chains were all obtained from the same sample, sequenced in a study of shared clonotypes between healthy human individuals. CD45RO-negative, CCR7-selected cells formed the naive CD8 fraction, which excluded terminally differentiated effector memory CD45RA+ cells. The protocol was immunoSEQ multiplex PCR, while the TCRdb copy is restricted to in-frame clones and leaves out a portion. This sample has a few hundred thousand clones, with roughly 95% found just once. Source material: naive CD8+ T cells sorted from blood. These receptors all come from a woman aged 25 to 39 in good health.

The V and J genes are TRBV7-1 and TRBJ2-7; D may be TRBD2 (5 bases). TRBV7-1 is marked as an open reading frame, function uncertain. The germline V and J ends were trimmed by 4 bases and 0 bases, with 16 bases remaining between them. The CDR3 length is 16 residues. The chain's CDR3 is CASSLVGGLSSYEQYF. CDR3 DNA sequence: TGTGCCAGCAGCTTAGTTGGAGGCTTGAGCTCCTACGAGCAGTACTTC.

The chain couples TRBV28 to TRBJ1-2; D is uncertain. The V gene lost 7 bases and the J gene lost 4 bases, with 10 bases spanning the gap. Germline CDR1 MDHEN, CDR2 SYDVKM. This CDR3 comprises 12 residues. In DNA form, the CDR3 reads TGTGCCAGCACCTCGGACCTCTATGGCTACACCTTC. Translation: CASTSDLYGYTF.

V is TRBV27 and J is TRBJ2-7, with 9 positions matching TRBD1. The CDR3 runs to 13 residues. Losses at the gene ends were 10 bases for V and 8 bases for J; bases not matched to a gene: 12. CDR1 and CDR2 from the germline V gene are MNHEY and SMNVEV (reference sequence). The CDR3 region has the DNA TGTGCCACCCGCCCGGGGACAGGGCATAAGCAGTACTTC. It translates to CATRPGTGHKQYF.

V gene TRBV6-1 combines with J gene TRBJ1-5; D unresolved. V lost 2 bases to trimming and J lost 5 bases, with 16 bases between them. This CDR3 contains 16 residues. Per the germline V gene, CDR1 is MNHNS and CDR2 is SASEGT. CDR3 loop: CASSEHLVTAYQPQHF. CDR3 bases: TGTGCCAGCAGTGAACATCTGGTAACAGCTTATCAGCCCCAGCATTTT.

This clone showed up just once. V is TRBV4-1 and J is TRBJ2-1; the match to TRBD2 covers 13 bases. This CDR3 region has 17 residues. Trimming cost V 3 bases and J 1 base; bases outside gene matches: 3. CDR1 and CDR2 from the germline V gene are MGHRA and YSYEKL. The CDR3: CASSQGLAGRSYNEQFF. CDR3 nucleotides: TGCGCCAGCAGCCAGGGACTAGCGGGACGATCCTACAATGAGCAGTTCTTC.

V usage is TRBV19 and J usage is TRBJ2-7; the D gene could be TRBD1 or TRBD2 (5 bases each). Looked up from germline, CDR1 is LNHDA and CDR2 is SQIVND (reference sequence). This CDR3 contains 17 residues. V lost 1 base and J 5 bases, leaving 21 bases between the germline ends. CDR3 coding DNA: TGTGCCAGTAGTATAGGATGGTCAGTCCCTGGGACGGACGAGCAGTACTTC. Amino acid sequence: CASSIGWSVPGTDEQYF.